Presented here are 23 T cell receptor beta chains from one specimen sequenced in a study of CD8 T cells in ankylosing spondylitis. Study conclusions and caveats: In ankylosing spondylitis blood, a motif of roughly 8 highly homologous TCR beta variants appeared characteristic.

No antigen has been assigned to these receptors. One entry per CDR3 protein, called by TCRdb with MiXCR from the 5' RACE reads. In the table there are some 220,000 distinct CDR3 sequences, around 6.6% of which are singletons. Input material: blood, either unsorted or a sorted T cell fraction (not recorded which). Source of these receptors: a male donor with ankylosing spondylitis.

This clonotype was detected a few times. This sequence joins TRBV11-1 and TRBJ2-4; D may correspond to TRBD1 or TRBD2 (5 bases each). The CDR3 runs 14 residues. Deletions cut 1 base from V and 6 bases from J, with 10 bases between. Germline CDR1 reads SGHAT; CDR2 reads FQDESV (reference sequence). The CDR3 reads CASSLEGDRNIQYF. The CDR3 coding sequence is TGTGCCAGCAGCTTAGAGGGAGACAGAAACATTCAGTACTTC.

This clonotype was seen a handful of times. The chain combines TRBV7-9 with TRBJ2-1; 15 bases agree with TRBD2. Looked up from germline, CDR1 is SEHNR and CDR2 is FQNEAQ (reference sequence). CDR3 length: 17 residues. With 4 bases clipped from V and 8 bases from J, the junction kept 9 bases outside the gene matches. CDR3 DNA: TGTGCCAGCAGCTCTTCCTGGGGACTAGCGGGGGGCCATGAGCAGTTCTTC. As protein: CASSSSWGLAGGHEQFF.

This chain links TRBV5-3 with TRBJ2-1; weak D call: TRBD2 (6 bases). TRBV5-3 is given ORF status, its function remaining uncertain. V shed 8 bases and J shed 5 bases, with 26 bases lying between them. The CDR3 totals 17 residues. CDR3 DNA: TGTGCCAGCGAAGCTTACATTAGGAGGGGAGGCCACAATGAGCAGTTCTTC. The encoded protein is CASEAYIRRGGHNEQFF.

This clonotype occurred many times. The CDR3 region is CASSYSPPGLAERGDTQYF. As DNA, the CDR3 is TGTGCCAGCAGTTACTCCCCACCGGGGTTAGCGGAAAGGGGAGATACGCAGTATTTT. The chain recombines TRBV6-5 with TRBJ2-3; possible D gene TRBD2, 6 bases. Per germline, CDR1 MNHEY and CDR2 SVGAGI. The V end lost 0 bases, the J end lost 5 bases, and 24 bases lay between the germline ends. The CDR3 consists of 19 residues.

Many counts were recorded for this clonotype. This chain links TRBV29-1 with TRBJ2-1, with D possibly being TRBD2 (6 bases). Between the trimmed V and J ends, which lost 6 bases and 7 bases, there was a span of 10 bases. This CDR3 contains 11 residues. The germline V gene has CDR1 SQVTM and CDR2 ANQGSEA. In DNA form, the CDR3 reads TGCAGCGTCCCCGGGGGTAATGAGCAGTTCTTC. This gives the protein CSVPGGNEQFF.

This clonotype was found a few times. The V and J genes are TRBV6-2 or TRBV6-3 and TRBJ2-3; D not certain. The CDR3 is 12 residues long. V gave up 0 bases and J gave up 5 bases, with 3 bases separating them. Germline-derived CDR1 and CDR2 are MNHEY and SVGEGT. CDR3 in amino acids: CASSYSGDTQYF. CDR3 sequence (DNA): TGTGCCAGCAGTTACTCCGGAGATACGCAGTATTTT.

This clonotype was found many times. The chain employs TRBV3-1 and TRBJ2-7; 7 bases are a match to TRBD1. CDR1 is LGHDT, CDR2 YNNKEL, per germline (reference sequence). There are 13 residues in the CDR3. The trim removed 5 bases at V and 3 bases at J, leaving 4 bases unmatched. The CDR3 sequence: CASSMRTGYEQYF. As DNA, the CDR3 is TGTGCCAGCAGCATGCGGACAGGCTACGAGCAGTACTTC.

The rearrangement joins TRBV7-8 to TRBJ1-1, with TRBD1 matching 8 bases. The CDR3 consists of 14 residues. Germline CDR1 and CDR2: SGHVS and FQNEAQ. With V trimmed by 5 bases and J by 4 bases, 6 bases remained unmatched. CDR3 nucleotide sequence: TGTGCCAGCAGCACGGGACAGGACGGCACTGAAGCTTTCTTT. It encodes CASSTGQDGTEAFF.

This chain uses TRBV28 with TRBJ2-6, with D possibly being TRBD2 (6 bases). The V gene lost 5 bases and the J gene lost 2 bases, with 13 bases spanning the gap. The CDR3 has 16 amino acids. Germline V CDR1 and CDR2: MDHEN, SYDVKM. The CDR3 region is CASSRGSRAGANVLTF. CDR3 sequence (DNA): TGTGCCAGCAGTCGGGGGTCCAGGGCTGGGGCCAACGTCCTGACTTTC.

In this sample, this clonotype turned up a few times. V and J are TRBV6-1 and TRBJ2-1, with TRBD1 as a possible D gene (6 bases). This CDR3 is 17 amino acids long. Germline-derived CDR1 and CDR2 are MNHNS and SASEGT. Between the trimmed V and J ends, which lost 4 bases and 2 bases, there was a span of 18 bases. CDR3 residues: CASSAWPPGATYNEQFF. Here the CDR3 DNA reads TGTGCCAGCAGTGCTTGGCCGCCAGGGGCTACCTACAATGAGCAGTTCTTC.

This clonotype was seen at least ten times. J is TRBJ2-5 and V is TRBV29-1; a weak D match, TRBD2 (6 bases). V was trimmed by 0 bases and J by 1 base, leaving 15 bases between them. Germline loops: CDR1 SQVTM, CDR2 ANQGSEA. The CDR3 contains 16 residues. DNA for the CDR3: TGCAGCGTTGAAGATGAACCGGGGGAGCTCCAAGAGACCCAGTACTTC. This encodes CSVEDEPGELQETQYF.

This clonotype was seen many times. The CDR3 region has the DNA TGTGCCAGCAGCGGGACCGGGACTAGCGGAATCTACAATGAGCAGTTCTTC. Protein product: CASSGTGTSGIYNEQFF. The chain combines TRBV7-2 with TRBJ2-1, with 11 positions matching TRBD2. This CDR3 is 17 amino acids long. Germline loops: CDR1 SGHTA, CDR2 FQGNSA. Germline trimming cut 5 bases from V and 3 bases from J; bases unmatched to any gene: 9.

The gene calls are TRBV28 and TRBJ2-3; D may be TRBD2 (6 bases). The CDR3 length is 14 residues. The V end lost 2 bases, the J end lost 4 bases, and 10 bases lay between the germline ends. Per the germline V gene, CDR1 is MDHEN and CDR2 is SYDVKM. This chain's CDR3 is CASSLGGLADTQYF. CDR3 sequence (DNA): TGTGCCAGCAGTTTAGGAGGGCTCGCAGATACGCAGTATTTT.

This clonotype was found many times. The chain is built from TRBV9 and TRBJ1-2; TRBD1 matches at 7 bases. Germline V gives CDR1 SGDLS, CDR2 YYNGEE. The length of the CDR3 is 16 residues. V shed 0 bases and J 4 bases; nucleotides not matched to a gene: 9. The CDR3 DNA sequence: TGTGCCAGCAGCGTAGGTCGGCAGGGGGATGGCTATGGCTACACCTTC. This encodes CASSVGRQGDGYGYTF.

A few counts support this clonotype. This chain connects TRBV19 to TRBJ2-1; weak D call: TRBD1 (6 bases). The CDR3 length is 13 residues. V lost 4 bases, J lost 12 bases, and 16 bases lay in between. Germline values: CDR1 LNHDA, CDR2 SQIVND (reference sequence). CDR3 sequence (DNA): TGTGCCAGTAGTAATACAGGGCCCTCGGGGCAGTTCTTC. This codes for CASSNTGPSGQFF. Together with reference TRBV19 and TRBJ2-1, the CDR3 gives the full variable domain: DGGITQSPKYLFRKEGQNVTLSCEQNLNHDAMYWYRQDPGQGLRLIYYSQIVNDFQKGDIAEGYSVSREKKESFPLTVTSAQKNPTAFYLCASSNTGPSGQFFGPGTRLTVL.

Ten or more counts support this clonotype. The genes are TRBV28 and TRBJ2-7; 7 nucleotides line up with TRBD1. This CDR3 comprises 14 residues. The germline CDR1 and CDR2 sequences are MDHEN and SYDVKM. V lost 7 bases and J lost 3; bases outside the gene matches: 9. The CDR3 DNA is TGTGCCAGCACCACTCAGGGGGACGGCTACGAGCAGTACTTC. Encoded protein: CASTTQGDGYEQYF.

This clonotype came up many times. This chain joins TRBV7-8 and TRBJ1-1, with D hard to call. CDR3 length: 17 residues. CDR1 and CDR2 (germline): SGHVS, FQNEAQ. The V gene lost 5 bases and the J gene lost 1 base, with 20 bases spanning the gap. For the CDR3, the DNA is TGTGCCAGCAGCCGACGGTCCGAATCGGCAGCGAACACTGAAGCTTTCTTT. As protein: CASSRRSESAANTEAFF.

In this sample, this clonotype turned up many times. This chain links TRBV12-3 or TRBV12-4 with TRBJ1-1, with D tentatively TRBD1 (6 bases). CDR3 length equals 12 residues. Trimming took off 6 bases at V and 5 bases at J, with 10 bases between the two ends. Here the CDR3 DNA reads TGTGCCAGCAGCCCCAGGGGTACTGAAGCTTTCTTT. As protein: CASSPRGTEAFF.

Ten or more counts support this clonotype. This chain connects TRBV5-6 to TRBJ2-5; the D is unclear. In germline, CDR1 is SGHDT, CDR2 YYEEEE. The CDR3 has 12 amino acids. V was clipped by 1 base and J by 5 bases, with 6 bases between them. Here the CDR3 reads CASSLWLETQYF. The CDR3 coding sequence is TGTGCCAGCAGCTTGTGGCTGGAGACCCAGTACTTC.

There are many counts of this clonotype. This rearrangement joins TRBV9 to TRBJ1-3, with a possible D match to TRBD1 (6 bases). Deletions cut 3 bases from V and 4 bases from J, with 14 bases between. CDR1 is SGDLS and CDR2 is YYNGEE in the germline V gene. CDR3 size: 15 residues. CDR3 nucleotide sequence: TGTGCCAGCAGCGCATCCCCCGGGACAGGAAACACCATATATTTT. It codes for CASSASPGTGNTIYF.

The sample holds many counts of this clonotype. The chain carries TRBV6-1 and TRBJ2-2; 10 bases are a match to TRBD2. The CDR3 runs to 15 residues. Losses at the gene ends were 6 bases for V and 1 base for J; bases not matched to a gene: 2. Germline V gives CDR1 MNHNS, CDR2 SASEGT. The CDR3 DNA reads as TGTGCCAGCAGCCCTAGCGGGGGGAACACCGGGGAGCTGTTTTTT. Translated: CASSPSGGNTGELFF.

At least ten counts were recorded for this clonotype. This chain uses TRBV7-3 with TRBJ2-1; no clear D gene. The CDR3 has 13 amino acids. In germline, CDR1 is SGHTA, CDR2 FQGTGA. V shed 5 bases and J shed 9 bases, with 14 bases lying between them. The CDR3 is CASSQGPTAEQFF. The CDR3 DNA sequence: TGTGCCAGCAGCCAAGGACCAACCGCTGAGCAGTTCTTC.

Many counts were recorded for this clonotype. The chain uses TRBV28 and TRBJ2-7, with D perhaps matching TRBD2 (5 bases). Germline lookup yields CDR1 MDHEN and CDR2 SYDVKM. The CDR3 is 13 amino acids. Deletions cut 3 bases from V and 6 bases from J, with 12 bases between. The CDR3 here is CASSFGGLAEQYF. The DNA of the CDR3 is TGTGCCAGCAGTTTCGGAGGTCTCGCCGAGCAGTACTTC.